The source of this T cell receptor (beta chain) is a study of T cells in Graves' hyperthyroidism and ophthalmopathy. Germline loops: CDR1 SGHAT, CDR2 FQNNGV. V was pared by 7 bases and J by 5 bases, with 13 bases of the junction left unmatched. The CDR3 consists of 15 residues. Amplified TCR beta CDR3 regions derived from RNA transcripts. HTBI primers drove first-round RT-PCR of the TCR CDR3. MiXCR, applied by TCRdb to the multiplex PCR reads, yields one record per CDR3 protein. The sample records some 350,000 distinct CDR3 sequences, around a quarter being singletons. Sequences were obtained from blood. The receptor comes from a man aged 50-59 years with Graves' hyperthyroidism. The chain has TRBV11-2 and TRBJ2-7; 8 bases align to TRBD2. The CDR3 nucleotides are TGTGCCAGCACTAGGACGGGGGGGTATTATAACGAGCAGTACTTC. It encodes CASTRTGGYYNEQYF.